The sequence of this TCR beta chain was determined in a study of T cell responses to AZD1222 COVID-19 vaccine. Study as a whole: Whether given at about 4 or about 12 weeks, second doses were pooled.

Germline lookup yields CDR1 MDHEN and CDR2 SYDVKM. V was shortened by 2 bases and J by 5 bases, with 6 bases between the two germline ends. The CDR3 has 13 residues. Measured with immunoSEQ multiplex PCR; TCRdb has only the in-frame clones, and not every one. The sample lists about 110,000 clones; under 95% were seen once. About this clone: Its antigen is undetermined.

Whole-study results and caveats: Nearly half of unique spike-specific TCRs reportedly avoided B.1.351 and B.1.1.7 mutated regions. Rises in breadth and depth of Spike-specific TCRs came after two AZD1222 doses.

The origin of this receptor is an adult in good health. Here the sequenced sample was peripheral blood, taken on day 0 of AZD1222 vaccination. The chain uses TRBV28 and TRBJ2-2, with no clear D. The CDR3 coding sequence is TGTGCCAGCAGTTTACCCCGGACCGGGGAGCTGTTTTTT. Translation: CASSLPRTGELFF. Using reference TRBV28 and TRBJ2-2 for the parts outside the CDR3, the full variable domain is DVKVTQSSRYLVKRTGEKVFLECVQDMDHENMFWYRQDPGLGLRLIYFSYDVKMKEKGDIPEGYSVSREKKERFSLILESASTNQTSMYLCASSLPRTGELFFGEGSRLTVL.